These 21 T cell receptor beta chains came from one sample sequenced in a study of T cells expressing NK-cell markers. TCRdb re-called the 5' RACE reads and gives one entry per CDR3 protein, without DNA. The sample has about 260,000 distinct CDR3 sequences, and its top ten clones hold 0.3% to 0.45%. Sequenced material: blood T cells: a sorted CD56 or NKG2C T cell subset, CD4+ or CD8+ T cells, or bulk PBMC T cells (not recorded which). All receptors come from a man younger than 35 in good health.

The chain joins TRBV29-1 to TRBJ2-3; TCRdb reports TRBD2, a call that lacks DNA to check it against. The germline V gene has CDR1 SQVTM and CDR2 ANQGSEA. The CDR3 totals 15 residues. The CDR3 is CSVAAGLQSTDTQYF.

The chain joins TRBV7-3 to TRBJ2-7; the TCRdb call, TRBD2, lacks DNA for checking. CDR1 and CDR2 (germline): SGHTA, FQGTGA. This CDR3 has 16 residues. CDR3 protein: CASSPPRDHITYEQYF.

The CDR3 here is CASSGRGGYTF. The chain has TRBV7-9 and TRBJ1-2; TCRdb's D call of TRBD1 is untestable without DNA. The CDR3 runs 11 residues. Germline lookup yields CDR1 SEHNR and CDR2 FQNEAQ (reference sequence).

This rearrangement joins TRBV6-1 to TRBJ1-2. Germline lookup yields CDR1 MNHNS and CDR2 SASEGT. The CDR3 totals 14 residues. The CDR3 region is CASSDEGLGSGYTF.

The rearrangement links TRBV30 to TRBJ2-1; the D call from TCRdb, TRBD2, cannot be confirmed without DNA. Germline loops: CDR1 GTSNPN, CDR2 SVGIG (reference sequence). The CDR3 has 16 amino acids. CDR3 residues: CAWSLLSGVADDEQFF.

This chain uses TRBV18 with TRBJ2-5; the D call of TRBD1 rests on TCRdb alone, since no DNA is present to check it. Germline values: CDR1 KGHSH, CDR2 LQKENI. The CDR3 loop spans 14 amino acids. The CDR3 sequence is CASSPGTQQETQYF.

The CDR3 protein is CASSQSKGASYGYTF. The chain is built from TRBV4-1 and TRBJ1-2; no DNA is available, so the TRBD1 call from TCRdb remains unchecked. This CDR3 is built from 15 residues. Germline V CDR1 and CDR2: MGHRA, YSYEKL.

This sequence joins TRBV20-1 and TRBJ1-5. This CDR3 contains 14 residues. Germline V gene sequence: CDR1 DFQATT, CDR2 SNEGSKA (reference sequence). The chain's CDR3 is CSARVDLVNQPQHF.

CDR3 residues: CASSQDLHRGENYGYTF. V gene TRBV4-2 combines with J gene TRBJ1-2; TCRdb outputs TRBD1, but without DNA this stays unchecked. CDR1 and CDR2 from the germline V gene are LGHNA and YNFKEQ. CDR3 length: 17 amino acids.

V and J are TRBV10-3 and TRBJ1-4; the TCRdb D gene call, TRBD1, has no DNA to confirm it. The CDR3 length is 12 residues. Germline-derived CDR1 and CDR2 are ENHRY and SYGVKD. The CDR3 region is CAISRDNEKLFF.

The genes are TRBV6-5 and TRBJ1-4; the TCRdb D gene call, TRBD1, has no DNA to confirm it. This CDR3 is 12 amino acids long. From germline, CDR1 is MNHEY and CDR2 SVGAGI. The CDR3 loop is CASSSNREKLFF.

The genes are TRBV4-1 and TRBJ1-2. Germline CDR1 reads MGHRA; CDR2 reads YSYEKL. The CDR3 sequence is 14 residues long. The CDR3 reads CASSQGRDLYGYTF.

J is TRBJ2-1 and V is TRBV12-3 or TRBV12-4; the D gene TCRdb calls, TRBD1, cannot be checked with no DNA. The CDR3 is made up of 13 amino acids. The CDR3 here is CASTRDRFNEQFF.

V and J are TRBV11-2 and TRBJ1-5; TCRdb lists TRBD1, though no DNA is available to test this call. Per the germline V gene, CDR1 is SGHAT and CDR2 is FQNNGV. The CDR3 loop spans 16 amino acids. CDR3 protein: CASSLGVGALEQPQHF.

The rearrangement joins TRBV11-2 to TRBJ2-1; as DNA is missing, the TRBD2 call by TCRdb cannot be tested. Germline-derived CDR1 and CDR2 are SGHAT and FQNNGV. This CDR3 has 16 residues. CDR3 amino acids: CASSLGTSGHYNEQFF.

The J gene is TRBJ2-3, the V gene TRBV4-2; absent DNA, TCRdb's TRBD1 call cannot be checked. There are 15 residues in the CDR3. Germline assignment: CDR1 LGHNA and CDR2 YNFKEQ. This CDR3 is CASSQDHQGTDTQYF.

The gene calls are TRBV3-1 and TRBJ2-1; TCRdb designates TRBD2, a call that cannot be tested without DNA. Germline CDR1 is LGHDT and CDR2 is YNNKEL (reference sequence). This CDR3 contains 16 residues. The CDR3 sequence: CASSPFAGGRYNEQFF.

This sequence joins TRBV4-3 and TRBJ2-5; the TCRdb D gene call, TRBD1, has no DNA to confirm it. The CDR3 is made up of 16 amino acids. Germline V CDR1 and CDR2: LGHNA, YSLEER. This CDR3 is CASSQEGTGGGGTQYF.

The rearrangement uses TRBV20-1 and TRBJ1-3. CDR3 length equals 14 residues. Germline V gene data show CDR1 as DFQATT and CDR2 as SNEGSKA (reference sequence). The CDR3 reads CSARKPLGGNTIYF.

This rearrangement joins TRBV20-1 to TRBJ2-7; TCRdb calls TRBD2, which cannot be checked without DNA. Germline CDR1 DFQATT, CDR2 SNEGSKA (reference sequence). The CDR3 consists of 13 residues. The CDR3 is CSASGTSDDEQYF.

The CDR3 loop is CASTFGELSGYTF. The genes are TRBV7-2 and TRBJ1-2. The germline CDR1 and CDR2 sequences are SGHTA and FQGNSA. This CDR3 has 13 residues.